The present T cell receptor (beta chain) was sequenced within a study of blood T cell repertoires in COVID-19. The trim removed 0 bases at V and 7 bases at J, leaving 9 bases unmatched. Germline CDR1 is SGDLS and CDR2 is YYNGEE. The CDR3 is 16 residues long. Seattle's enrolled individuals joined amid active infection and were then monitored longitudinally. TCRdb's copy holds only in-frame clones and misses some; the assay was immunoSEQ multiplex PCR. The sample includes some 180,000 clones, roughly 80% of them seen just once. The TCR comes from a woman in her sixties or seventies with COVID-19, enrolled during active disease. The source material was peripheral blood. This chain joins TRBV9 and TRBJ1-2; 10 bases align to TRBD1. The CDR3 spells CASSVALDRGRSGYTF. In DNA form, the CDR3 reads TGTGCCAGCAGCGTAGCATTAGACAGGGGGCGATCTGGCTACACCTTC. Supplemented by reference TRBV9 and TRBJ1-2, the full variable domain reads DSGVTQTPKHLITATGQRVTLRCSPRSGDLSVYWYQQSLDQGLQFLIQYYNGEERAKGNILERFSAQQFPDLHSELNLSSLELGDSALYFCASSVALDRGRSGYTFGSGTRLTVV.